This TCR beta chain was sequenced during a study of post-analysis software for immune sequencing data. Findings and caveats of the study: Five TRBV segments occurring more often in patients than controls included TRBV5-6, TRBV5-1 and TRBV20-1. Samples from one preparation batch, clustered by F measure, grouped strongly together. Controls significantly exceeded multiple sclerosis patients in normalized Chao1 diversity.

Regarding this clonotype: Its target is not known.

Germline V gene data show CDR1 as MNHEY and CDR2 as SVGAGI. V dropped 1 base and J dropped 7; count of bases not matched to a gene: 7. The CDR3 runs to 15 residues. Unique molecular identifiers had been added to the TCR beta cDNA libraries. The T cell input of about 1 to 10 million gave approximately 460,000 cDNA molecules. TCRdb analysed the PCR reads with MiXCR anew, one entry per CDR3 protein. The sample includes hundreds of thousands of distinct CDR3 sequences, over 45% of them seen just once. The chain is built from TRBV6-5 and TRBJ1-2, with 9 bases lining up with TRBD1. This receptor was obtained from a girl aged 2 to 9 with multiple sclerosis. Sequenced sample: blood. CDR3 in DNA: TGTGCCAGCAGTTACTTAGACAGGGGGAAAGGTGGCTACACCTTC. It yields the protein CASSYLDRGKGGYTF.